One sample yielded the 12 T cell receptor beta chains listed below, sequenced in a study of T cell responses to AZD1222 COVID-19 vaccine. Produced via immunoSEQ multiplex PCR; TCRdb's table is partial and in-frame only. The sample comprises some 140,000 clones, about 88% of which are singletons, and about 20% rests with the top ten. The sequencing used peripheral blood, collected on day 0 of AZD1222 vaccination. These receptors all stem from an adult in good health.

The chain joins TRBV2 to TRBJ2-1; tentative D call: TRBD1 (6 bases). In germline, CDR1 is SNHLY, CDR2 FYNNEI. CDR3 length: 18 residues. Between the trimmed V and J ends, which lost 6 bases and 5 bases, there was a span of 26 bases. Here the CDR3 reads CASRVESGAGMTHNEQFF. CDR3 DNA: TGTGCCAGCAGGGTGGAGTCAGGGGCAGGGATGACCCACAATGAGCAGTTCTTC.

CDR3 amino acids: CASSLETGLDTQYF. In nucleotides, the CDR3 is TGCGCCAGCAGCTTGGAAACAGGACTAGATACGCAGTATTTT. The gene calls are TRBV5-1 and TRBJ2-3; perhaps D is TRBD1 or TRBD2 (5 bases each). V was clipped by 0 bases and J by 5 bases, with 10 bases between them. The CDR3 contains 14 residues. CDR1 SGHRS and CDR2 YFSETQ come from the germline V gene.

CDR3 loop: CAWSRGGPYNYGYTF. The DNA of the CDR3 is TGTGCCTGGAGTAGAGGGGGCCCGTATAACTATGGCTACACCTTC. V gene TRBV30 combines with J gene TRBJ1-2; TRBD1 matches at 7 bases. Germline assignment: CDR1 GTSNPN and CDR2 SVGIG (reference sequence). After removal of 2 bases from V and 1 base from J, the junction contained 7 bases not matched to a gene. The CDR3 extends over 15 amino acids.

The gene calls are TRBV19 and TRBJ2-1; 10 bases are a match to TRBD2. This CDR3 comprises 16 residues. The V gene's germline CDR1 is LNHDA and CDR2 SQIVND (reference sequence). V gave up 4 bases and J gave up 2 bases; unmatched junction bases: 5. CDR3 nucleotides: TGTGCCAGTAGTACGAGACTAGCGGGCGCCTACAATGAGCAGTTCTTC. Translating gives CASSTRLAGAYNEQFF.

The chain employs TRBV3-1 (or the pseudogene TRBV3-2) and TRBJ1-3; D uncertain. Germline V gene lookup returns CDR1 LGHDT and CDR2 YNNKEL (reference sequence). This CDR3 spans 16 amino acids. V dropped 0 bases and J dropped 0 bases, with 9 bases sitting between them. The CDR3 is CASSQETLHSGNTIYF. The CDR3, as DNA: TGTGCCAGCAGCCAAGAGACATTACACTCTGGAAACACCATATATTTT.

The chain joins TRBV2 to TRBJ1-5, with a possible D match to TRBD1 (5 bases). The CDR3 covers 14 residues. Germline V CDR1 and CDR2: SNHLY, FYNNEI. V dropped 6 bases and J dropped 1 base, with 10 bases sitting between them. CDR3 coding DNA: TGTGCCAGCAGCCGGGACGGCAGCAATCAGCCCCAGCATTTT. This encodes CASSRDGSNQPQHF. Complete variable domain (other parts from reference TRBV2 and TRBJ1-5): EPEVTQTPSHQVTQMGQEVILRCVPISNHLYFYWYRQILGQKVEFLVSFYNNEISEKSEIFDDQFSVERPDGSNFTLKIRSTKLEDSAMYFCASSRDGSNQPQHFGDGTRLSIL.

This clone appeared a single time. The chain recombines TRBV3-1 (or the pseudogene TRBV3-2) with TRBJ2-7, with 8 bases matching TRBD1. Trimming removed 4 bases from V and 2 bases from J; junction bases left unmatched: 7. This CDR3 has 15 amino acids. Per germline, CDR1 LGHDT and CDR2 YNNKEL (reference sequence). DNA for the CDR3: TGTGCCAGCAGCCGATCCGGACAGGGAACCTACGAGCAGTACTTC. As protein: CASSRSGQGTYEQYF.

This clone was detected a few times. The chain links TRBV24-1 to TRBJ1-2, with D unresolved. Looked up from germline, CDR1 is KGHDR and CDR2 is SFDVKD. The CDR3 covers 13 residues. With 3 bases removed from V and 7 bases from J, the gap between germline ends came to 11 bases. The CDR3 here is CATSDTGRLGYTF. Here the CDR3 DNA reads TGTGCCACCAGTGATACTGGGCGTCTTGGCTACACCTTC.

The CDR3 DNA is TGTGCCATCTGGGAAGGGACCGGGGCCTACGAGCAGTACTTC. It is translated as CAIWEGTGAYEQYF. The gene calls are TRBV10-3 and TRBJ2-7; D assignment may be TRBD1 or TRBD2 (5 bases each). Trimming shortened V by 8 bases and J by 2 bases, and 16 bases separated the two germline ends. Germline CDR1 reads ENHRY; CDR2 reads SYGVKD. The CDR3 length is 14 residues.

The chain links TRBV2 to TRBJ1-5; D might be TRBD1 (6 bases). The V gene lost 8 bases and the J gene lost 0 bases, with 11 bases spanning the gap. Per germline, CDR1 SNHLY and CDR2 FYNNEI. The CDR3 consists of 14 residues. CDR3: CASGGSDSNQPQHF. CDR3 nucleotide sequence: TGTGCCAGCGGGGGCAGTGATAGCAATCAGCCCCAGCATTTT.

The V call is TRBV11-3, the J call TRBJ1-1; weak D call: TRBD1 (6 bases). There are 14 residues in the CDR3. V lost 5 bases and J 11 bases, leaving 21 bases between the germline ends. CDR1 and CDR2 (germline): SGHNT, YENEEA. CDR3 amino acids: CASSPGGGREEAFF. DNA of the CDR3: TGTGCCAGCAGCCCCGGGGGGGGCAGGGAAGAGGCTTTCTTT.

The V gene is TRBV18, the J gene TRBJ1-5; the match to TRBD1 covers 11 bases. The CDR3 sequence is 16 residues long. V shed 3 bases and J 7 bases; nucleotides not matched to a gene: 8. In germline, CDR1 is KGHSH, CDR2 LQKENI. The CDR3 protein is CASSPPGQGERQPQHF. The CDR3 DNA follows: TGTGCCAGCTCACCCCCGGGACAGGGGGAACGGCAGCCCCAGCATTTT.